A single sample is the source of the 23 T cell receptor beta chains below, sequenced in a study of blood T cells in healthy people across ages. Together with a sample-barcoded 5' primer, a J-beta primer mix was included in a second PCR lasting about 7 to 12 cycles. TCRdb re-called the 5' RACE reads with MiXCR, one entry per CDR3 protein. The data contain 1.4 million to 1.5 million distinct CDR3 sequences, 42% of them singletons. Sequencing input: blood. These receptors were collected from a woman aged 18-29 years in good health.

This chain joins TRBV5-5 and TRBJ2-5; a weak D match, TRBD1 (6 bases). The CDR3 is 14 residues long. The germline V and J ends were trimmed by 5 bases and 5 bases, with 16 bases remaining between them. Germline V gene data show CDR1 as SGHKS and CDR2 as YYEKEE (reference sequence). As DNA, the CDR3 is TGTGCCAGCAGTTCGGGACACCGACAGGAGACCCAGTACTTC. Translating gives CASSSGHRQETQYF.

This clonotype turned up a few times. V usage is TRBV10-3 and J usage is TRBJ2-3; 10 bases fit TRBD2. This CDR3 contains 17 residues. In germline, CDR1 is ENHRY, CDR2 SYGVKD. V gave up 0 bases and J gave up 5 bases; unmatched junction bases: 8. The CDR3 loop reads CAISESKLAGAGDTQYF. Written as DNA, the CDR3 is TGTGCCATCAGTGAGTCGAAGCTAGCGGGAGCTGGAGATACGCAGTATTTT.

Written as DNA, the CDR3 is TGTGCCAGCAGCTTAGTTACAGGCGGCTACAATGAGCAGTACTTC. Its protein is CASSLVTGGYNEQYF. The V call is TRBV7-2, the J call TRBJ2-1, with D perhaps matching TRBD1 (5 bases). The tail of the sequence fits TRBJ2-7 better, so the J call may be wrong. CDR3 length: 15 residues. Germline CDR1 and CDR2: SGHTA and FQGNSA.

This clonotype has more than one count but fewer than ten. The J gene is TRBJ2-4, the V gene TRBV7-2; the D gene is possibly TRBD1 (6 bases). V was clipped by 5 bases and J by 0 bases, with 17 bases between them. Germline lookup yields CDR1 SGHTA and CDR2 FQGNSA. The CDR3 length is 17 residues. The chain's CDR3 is CASSLFRDNVAKNIQYF. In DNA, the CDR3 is TGTGCCAGCAGCCTCTTCCGGGACAACGTAGCCAAAAACATTCAGTACTTC.

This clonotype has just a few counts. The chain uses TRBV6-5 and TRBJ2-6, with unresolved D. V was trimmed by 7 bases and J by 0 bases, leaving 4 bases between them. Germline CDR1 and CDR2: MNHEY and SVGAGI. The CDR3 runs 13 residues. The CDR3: CASTNSGANVLTF. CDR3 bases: TGTGCCAGCACCAACTCTGGGGCCAACGTCCTGACTTTC.

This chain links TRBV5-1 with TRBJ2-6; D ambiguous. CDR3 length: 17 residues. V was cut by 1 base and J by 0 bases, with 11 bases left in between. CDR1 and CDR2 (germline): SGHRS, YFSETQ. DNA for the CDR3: TGCGCCAGCAGCTTGTGGGCAGCGAGCTCTGGGGCCAACGTCCTGACTTTC. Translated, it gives CASSLWAASSGANVLTF.

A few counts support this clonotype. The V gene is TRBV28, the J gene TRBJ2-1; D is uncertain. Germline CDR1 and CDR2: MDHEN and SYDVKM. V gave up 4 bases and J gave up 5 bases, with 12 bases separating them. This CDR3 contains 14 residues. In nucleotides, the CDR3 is TGTGCCAGCAGTTCCCCCGACCGGGACAATGAGCAGTTCTTC. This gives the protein CASSSPDRDNEQFF.

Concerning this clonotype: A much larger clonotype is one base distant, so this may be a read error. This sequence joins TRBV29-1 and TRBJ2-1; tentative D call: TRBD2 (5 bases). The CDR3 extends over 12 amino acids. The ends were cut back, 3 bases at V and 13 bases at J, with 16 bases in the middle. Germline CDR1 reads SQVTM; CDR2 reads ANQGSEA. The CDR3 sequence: CSVEISEETQFF. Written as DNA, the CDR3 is TGCAGCGTTGAGATTAGCGAAGAGACCCAGTTCTTC.

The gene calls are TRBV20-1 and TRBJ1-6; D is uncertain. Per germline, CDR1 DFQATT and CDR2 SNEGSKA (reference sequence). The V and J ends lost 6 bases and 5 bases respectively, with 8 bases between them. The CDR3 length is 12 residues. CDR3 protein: CSAWTDNSPLHF. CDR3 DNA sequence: TGCAGTGCCTGGACGGATAATTCACCCCTCCACTTT.

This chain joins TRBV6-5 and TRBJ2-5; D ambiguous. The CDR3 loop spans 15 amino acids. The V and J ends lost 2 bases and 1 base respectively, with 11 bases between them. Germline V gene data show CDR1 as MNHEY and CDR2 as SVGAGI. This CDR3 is CASSYLQNLQETQYF. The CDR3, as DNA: TGTGCCAGCAGTTACCTTCAGAACCTCCAAGAGACCCAGTACTTC.

CDR3 nucleotides: TGCAGTGCTGAGAACAGACAGGGAGAAGGCTATGGCTACACCTTC. Translating it yields CSAENRQGEGYGYTF. V gene TRBV20-1 combines with J gene TRBJ1-2, with 7 nucleotides matching TRBD1. V dropped 5 bases and J dropped 4; count of bases not matched to a gene: 13. This CDR3 comprises 15 residues. Germline V gives CDR1 DFQATT, CDR2 SNEGSKA (reference sequence).

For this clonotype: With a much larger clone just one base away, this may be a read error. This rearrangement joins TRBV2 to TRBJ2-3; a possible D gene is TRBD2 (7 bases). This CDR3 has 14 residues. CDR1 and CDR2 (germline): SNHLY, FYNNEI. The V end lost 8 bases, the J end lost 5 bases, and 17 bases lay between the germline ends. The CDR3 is CASWRGPIIDTQYF. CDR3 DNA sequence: TGTGCCAGCTGGCGGGGGCCTATCATAGATACGCAGTATTTT.

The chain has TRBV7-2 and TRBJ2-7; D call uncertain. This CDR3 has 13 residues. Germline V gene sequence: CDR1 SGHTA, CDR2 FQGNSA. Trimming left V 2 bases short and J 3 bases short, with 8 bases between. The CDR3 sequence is CASSLPLIYEQYF. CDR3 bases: TGTGCCAGCAGCTTACCACTTATCTACGAGCAGTACTTC.

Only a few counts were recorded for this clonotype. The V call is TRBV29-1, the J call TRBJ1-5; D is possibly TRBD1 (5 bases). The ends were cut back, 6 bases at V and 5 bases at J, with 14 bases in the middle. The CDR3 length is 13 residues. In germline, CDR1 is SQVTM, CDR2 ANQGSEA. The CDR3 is CSVSGSLDQPQHF. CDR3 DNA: TGCAGCGTATCAGGGTCTCTGGATCAGCCCCAGCATTTT. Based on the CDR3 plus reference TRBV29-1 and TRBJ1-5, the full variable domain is SAVISQKPSRDICQRGTSLTIQCQVDSQVTMMFWYRQQPGQSLTLIATANQGSEATYESGFVIDKFPISRPNLTFSTLTVSNMSPEDSSIYLCSVSGSLDQPQHFGDGTRLSIL.

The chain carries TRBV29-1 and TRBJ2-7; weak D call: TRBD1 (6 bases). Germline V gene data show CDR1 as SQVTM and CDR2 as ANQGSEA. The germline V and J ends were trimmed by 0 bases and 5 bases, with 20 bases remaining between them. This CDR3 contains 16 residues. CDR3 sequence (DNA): TGCAGCGTTGAAGAGGCGGTGACAGGTTTTGTTGACGAGCAGTACTTC. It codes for CSVEEAVTGFVDEQYF.

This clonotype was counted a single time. The DNA for the CDR3 is TGTGCCAGCAGCCGGGGGACAGGGACAATCACAGATACGCAGTATTTT. Its protein product is CASSRGTGTITDTQYF. V usage is TRBV3-1 and J usage is TRBJ2-3; 9 bases align to TRBD1. The CDR3 has 16 amino acids. The trim removed 4 bases at V and 2 bases at J, leaving 7 bases unmatched. CDR1 is LGHDT, CDR2 YNNKEL, per germline (reference sequence).

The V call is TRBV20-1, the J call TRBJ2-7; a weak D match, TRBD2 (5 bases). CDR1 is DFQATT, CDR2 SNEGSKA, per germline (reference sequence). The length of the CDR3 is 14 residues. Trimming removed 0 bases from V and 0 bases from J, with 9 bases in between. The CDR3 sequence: CSARDAGTSYEQYF. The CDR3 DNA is TGCAGTGCTAGAGATGCGGGCACCTCCTACGAGCAGTACTTC.

The CDR3 spells CASSPLQASYGYTF. The CDR3 DNA reads as TGTGCCAGCAGTCCTCTACAGGCATCCTATGGCTACACCTTC. This sequence joins TRBV6-5 and TRBJ1-2, with D possibly TRBD1 on 5 matching bases. From germline, CDR1 is MNHEY and CDR2 SVGAGI. CDR3 size: 14 residues. V was cut by 5 bases and J by 4 bases, with 14 bases left in between.

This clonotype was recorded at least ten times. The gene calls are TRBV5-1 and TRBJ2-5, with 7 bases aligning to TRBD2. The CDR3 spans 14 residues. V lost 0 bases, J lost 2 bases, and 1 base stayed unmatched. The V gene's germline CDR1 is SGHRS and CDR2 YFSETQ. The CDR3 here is CASSLEAGQETQYF. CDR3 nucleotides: TGCGCCAGCAGCTTGGAAGCGGGACAAGAGACCCAGTACTTC.

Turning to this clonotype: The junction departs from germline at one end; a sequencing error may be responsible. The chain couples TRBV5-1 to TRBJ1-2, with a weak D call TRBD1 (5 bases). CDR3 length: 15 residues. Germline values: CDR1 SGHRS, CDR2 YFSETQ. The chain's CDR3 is CACSLEAGTNYGYTF. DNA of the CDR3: TGCGCCTGCAGCTTGGAAGCAGGGACCAACTATGGCTACACCTTC.

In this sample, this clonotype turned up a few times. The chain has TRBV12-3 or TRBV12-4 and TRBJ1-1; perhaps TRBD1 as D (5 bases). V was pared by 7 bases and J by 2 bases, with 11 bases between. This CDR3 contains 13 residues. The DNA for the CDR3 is TGTGCCAGCACCTTCGACAGTAACACTGAAGCTTTCTTT. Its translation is CASTFDSNTEAFF.

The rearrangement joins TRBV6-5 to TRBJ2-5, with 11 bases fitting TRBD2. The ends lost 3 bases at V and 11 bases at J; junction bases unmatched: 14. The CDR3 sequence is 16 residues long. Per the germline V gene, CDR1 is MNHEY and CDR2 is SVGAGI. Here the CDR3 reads CASSYVAGGTVNEQYF. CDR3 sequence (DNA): TGTGCCAGCAGTTATGTAGCGGGAGGGACGGTAAATGAGCAGTACTTC.

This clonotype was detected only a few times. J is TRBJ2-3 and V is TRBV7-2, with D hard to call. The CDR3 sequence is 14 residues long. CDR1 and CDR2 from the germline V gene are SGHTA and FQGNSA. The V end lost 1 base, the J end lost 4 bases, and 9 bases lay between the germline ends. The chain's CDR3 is CASSLDFTADTQYF. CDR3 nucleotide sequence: TGTGCCAGCAGCTTAGATTTCACGGCAGATACGCAGTATTTT.